This TCR beta chain was obtained from a study of PD-1 blockade in classical Hodgkin lymphoma (dated by TCRdb to about 2020). Regarding the research as a whole: Nivolumab dosing was 3 mg/kg intravenously every 2 weeks, continuing until either disease progression or unacceptable toxicity. A peripheral blood immune signature of response to PD-1 blockade in classical Hodgkin lymphoma was defined using TCR beta sequencing and CyTOF. Beyond this particular receptor, the publication reports: Trial patients achieving complete response had baseline diversity similar to newly diagnosed patients, whereas partial responders and progressors had significantly lower diversity. Newly diagnosed patients were reported to have lower baseline TCR diversity than healthy donors, and relapsed/refractory patients were reported to have lower baseline TCR diversity still. CD4+ but not CD8+ TCR diversity rose significantly by C4D1 (p=0.0027 vs p=0.16), most apparent in complete responders (p=0.02). The study covered only a single clinical trial cohort, and the causes of the repertoire differences, possibly disease activity or prior therapy, were still not defined. Diversity was lower in patients who began nivolumab less than 1 year after ASCT, so these patients were left out of later analyses to avoid confounding by immune reconstitution.

A remark on this clone: It has no known antigen specificity. Per-nucleotide qualities are absent, and no much larger clonotype sits a single base away.

This specimen's time point label, per the study, means: cycle 1 day 1 (C1D1), immediately before nivolumab initiation. All trial patients had relapsed after autologous stem cell transplantation, with cohorts A, B and C differing in prior brentuximab vedotin exposure. CD8+ T cells were purified from thawed PBMCs by magnetic negative selection with a Miltenyi CD8+ T cell isolation kit. The trial cohort comprised a few dozen patients with relapsed/refractory classical Hodgkin lymphoma whose best overall responses were complete response, partial response or progressive disease. In the multi-cohort phase II CheckMate 205 trial, trial patients received single-agent nivolumab. An independent review committee assessed best overall response by applying the 2007 International Working Group response criteria. Trial PBMCs were collected immediately before nivolumab initiation (C1D1) and during therapy at cycle 2 day 1 and cycle 4 day 1. After peripheral blood was drawn into 8 mL Vacutainer Cell Preparation Tubes, PBMCs were isolated by centrifugation and then cryopreserved. Purified CD4+ and CD8+ fractions were prepared only for cases with an additional available PBMC sample. Magnetically labelled cells were depleted on LS columns in a quadroMACS separator, and the flow-through was collected as the purified fraction.

Trimming takes 2 bases from V and 2 bases from J, and the germline ends sit 8 bases apart. Measured from the cysteine to the phenylalanine, the CDR3 is 13 residues long. Only CDR3 DNA remains: 39 bases, in frame from the first base. From the germline V gene, CDR1 is SGDLS and CDR2 is YYNGEE. Genomic DNA was isolated using the Qiagen DNeasy kit from unsorted PBMCs as well as from negatively selected CD4+ and CD8+ fractions. Using primers that anneal to V and J segments, immunoSEQ multiplex PCR amplified the TCR beta CDR3 regions. A synthetic immune receptor repertoire was used to minimize amplification bias, and any remaining bias was removed computationally after sequencing. Per the authors' processing: Repertoire diversity was quantified as the Shannon entropy index using custom Python scripts. Unsorted, CD4+ and CD8+ repertoires were analyzed separately, except for combined analyses in which CD4+ and CD8+ sequences were merged in silico. A clone counted as expanded when the clone's frequency after treatment rose at least 2-fold relative to C1D1, and clones undetected at baseline were given a pseudocount of 0.5. Clones with 0 or 1 copy at C1D1 were defined as singleton clones, while clones with 2 or more copies were defined as non-singleton clones. By matching protein sequences in sorted samples from the same patient, clones expanded in unsorted samples were annotated as CD4+, CD8+ or unknown. Diversity changes from C1D1 to C4D1 were tested in paired samples using Wilcoxon tests. What TCRdb holds here is the immuneACCESS table cut down to in-frame rearrangements. Part of the clones is not present; checked against another copy, under half of the missing clones reflect an unresolved V gene, and the others are unexplained. Clone size and V and J calls were adopted from that table, with D and trimming inferred from the DNA. The sample contains about 1,500 clones, more than 60% of them found a single time. The top ten clonotypes cover 30% to 40% of the sample.

The rearranged segments are TRBV9 and TRBJ2-7; the D gene is perhaps TRBD2, on 5 matching bases. The TCR comes from a human donor with classical Hodgkin lymphoma. This material consisted of CD8+ T cells from blood, taken at baseline. For the CDR3, the sequence is CASSVGLAYEQYF. The nucleotide sequence is given as TGTGCCAGCAGCGTTGGACTTGCCTACGAGCAGTACTTC.